One and the same sample provided the 21 T cell receptor beta chains below, sequenced in a study of CD8 T cells in ankylosing spondylitis. In TCRdb, the 5' RACE reads were re-called with MiXCR into one record per CDR3 protein. The repertoire holds fewer than 250,000 distinct CDR3 sequences, roughly a tenth seen once, with around 3% in the top ten. Sequenced material: blood, either unsorted or a sorted T cell fraction (not recorded which). These receptors were collected from a male donor with ankylosing spondylitis or in good health (not recorded which).

There are many counts of this clonotype. The CDR3 spells CAISDPGEAVGYTF. Written as DNA, the CDR3 is TGTGCCATCAGCGACCCTGGGGAAGCGGTCGGCTACACCTTC. The chain recombines TRBV10-3 with TRBJ1-2, with unresolved D. The CDR3 runs to 14 residues. CDR1 and CDR2 (germline): ENHRY, SYGVKD. Trimming stripped 6 bases from V and 8 bases from J, with 19 bases between.

This clonotype was seen many times. The chain is built from TRBV19 and TRBJ2-1, with D possibly being TRBD2 (5 bases). Germline CDR1 LNHDA, CDR2 SQIVND (reference sequence). CDR3 length: 14 residues. Trimming took off 0 bases at V and 4 bases at J, with 7 bases between the two ends. CDR3 sequence reads: CASSIDRGYNEQFF. The CDR3 region has the DNA TGTGCCAGTAGTATAGATCGGGGTTACAATGAGCAGTTCTTC.

This chain uses TRBV5-1 with TRBJ1-1, with D hard to call. This CDR3 region has 15 residues. Trimming shortened V by 4 bases and J by 9 bases, and 22 bases separated the two germline ends. Per the germline V gene, CDR1 is SGHRS and CDR2 is YFSETQ. CDR3 DNA sequence: TGCGCCAGCAGCGGAGATCCAGACACCCCTGAGAAAGCTTTCTTT. It translates to CASSGDPDTPEKAFF.

This clonotype has a count of ten or more. V and J are TRBV20-1 and TRBJ2-3; D gene uncertain. CDR1 DFQATT and CDR2 SNEGSKA come from the germline V gene (reference sequence). This CDR3 has 13 amino acids. Trimming left V 2 bases short and J 4 bases short, with 10 bases between. The DNA for the CDR3 is TGCAGTGCTAGACCGCATATGGCAGATACGCAGTATTTT. Protein sequence: CSARPHMADTQYF.

This clonotype was picked up many times. The chain couples TRBV20-1 to TRBJ2-4, with D possibly being TRBD1 or TRBD2 (5 bases each). V lost 3 bases to trimming and J lost 0 bases, with 30 bases between them. Germline assignment: CDR1 DFQATT and CDR2 SNEGSKA (reference sequence). CDR3 size: 21 residues. The CDR3 loop is CSASSRGERPLTFLAKNIQYF. The CDR3 DNA follows: TGCAGTGCTAGCTCCCGAGGGGAGCGGCCCTTAACCTTTCTAGCCAAAAACATTCAGTACTTC.

This clonotype was seen ten or more times. The chain has TRBV29-1 and TRBJ2-6; D is possibly TRBD1 (6 bases). The CDR3 extends over 16 amino acids. The germline V gene has CDR1 SQVTM and CDR2 ANQGSEA. Trimming pared 4 bases from V and 1 base from J, leaving 14 bases between. CDR3 loop: CSVGGQPKSGANVLTF. DNA for the CDR3: TGCAGCGTTGGAGGACAGCCCAAATCTGGGGCCAACGTCCTGACTTTC.

V gene TRBV7-2 combines with J gene TRBJ2-5; D possibly corresponds to TRBD2 (5 bases). V lost 4 bases and J lost 5, with 17 bases in between. Germline lookup yields CDR1 SGHTA and CDR2 FQGNSA. This CDR3 has 15 amino acids. This chain's CDR3 is CASSSLLVVGETQYF. DNA of the CDR3: TGTGCCAGCAGCTCCTTACTAGTTGTGGGCGAGACCCAGTACTTC.

About this clonotype itself: A clone one base away is much larger, so this may be a read error. The V call is TRBV20-1, the J call TRBJ2-3, with D perhaps matching TRBD2 (6 bases). Germline CDR1 and CDR2: DFQATT and SNEGSKA (reference sequence). The CDR3 length is 15 residues. The CDR3 DNA sequence: TGCTGTGCTAGGCGCGGGGAGTTGAGCACAGATACGCAGTATTTT. Translated, it gives CCARRGELSTDTQYF.

In this sample, this clonotype turned up many times. This chain's CDR3 is CASSFRGEETQYF. DNA of the CDR3: TGTGCCAGCAGTTTCCGGGGGGAAGAGACCCAGTACTTC. The genes are TRBV6-5 and TRBJ2-5, with 7 bases identical to TRBD2. Trimming at V came to 4 bases and at J to 3 bases, leaving 2 bases not matched to a gene. Germline CDR1 is MNHEY and CDR2 is SVGAGI. The CDR3 contains 13 residues.

This clonotype was seen a handful of times. This sequence joins TRBV7-2 and TRBJ2-1; 7 bases match TRBD2. CDR1 is SGHTA and CDR2 is FQGNSA in the germline V gene. This CDR3 has 14 residues. With 6 bases clipped from V and 3 bases from J, the junction kept 5 bases outside the gene matches. In DNA, the CDR3 is TGTGCCAGCAGACCGGGCGGGGGCTACAATGAGCAGTTCTTC. Translated: CASRPGGGYNEQFF.

This clonotype was seen ten or more times. This chain uses TRBV5-8 with TRBJ1-2; perhaps TRBD1 as D (6 bases). The V gene lost 4 bases and the J gene lost 5 bases, with 21 bases spanning the gap. This CDR3 region has 16 residues. Germline-derived CDR1 and CDR2 are SGHTS and YDEGEE. CDR3 residues: CASSTSTGALLYGYTF. DNA for the CDR3: TGTGCCAGCAGCACTTCGACAGGCGCATTACTTTATGGCTACACCTTC.

V usage is TRBV7-6 and J usage is TRBJ1-6; D gene ambiguous. The CDR3 runs 14 residues. Germline assignment: CDR1 SGHVS and CDR2 FNYEAQ. V was clipped by 1 base and J by 5 bases, with 6 bases between them. CDR3 sequence (DNA): TGTGCCAGCAGCTTAGAGCCCGATAATTCACCCCTCCACTTT. Protein product: CASSLEPDNSPLHF.

This clonotype was seen ten or more times. The chain is built from TRBV13 and TRBJ2-1, with unresolved D. The CDR3 has 12 amino acids. The V end lost 2 bases, the J end lost 7 bases, and 6 bases lay between the germline ends. Looked up from germline, CDR1 is PRHDT and CDR2 is FYEKMQ (reference sequence). This chain's CDR3 is CASSLRANEQFF. In DNA, the CDR3 is TGTGCCAGCAGCTTAAGGGCAAATGAGCAGTTCTTC.

In its sample, this clonotype was seen a few times. The rearrangement uses TRBV30 and TRBJ1-1; tentatively, D is TRBD1 (6 bases). V shed 0 bases and J shed 6 bases, with 14 bases lying between them. CDR3 length: 14 amino acids. CDR1 GTSNPN and CDR2 SVGIG come from the germline V gene (reference sequence). Written as DNA, the CDR3 is TGTGCCTGGAGTGTAGGAACAGGGAGCTCTGAAGCTTTCTTT. It is translated as CAWSVGTGSSEAFF.

This clonotype was found many times. V and J are TRBV29-1 and TRBJ2-5; TRBD1 might be the D (6 bases). The CDR3 runs 13 residues. Germline CDR1 and CDR2: SQVTM and ANQGSEA. Trimming cost V 5 bases and J 2 bases, with 12 bases left between them. CDR3 nucleotide sequence: TGCAGCGTTCAAGGGGGACCGCAAGAGACCCAGTACTTC. Its translation is CSVQGGPQETQYF.

This clonotype showed up many times. V and J are TRBV5-1 and TRBJ1-2; D gene uncertain. Germline V gene data show CDR1 as SGHRS and CDR2 as YFSETQ. CDR3 length: 13 residues. The germline V and J ends were trimmed by 9 bases and 3 bases, with 15 bases remaining between them. The CDR3 protein is CATSPDADYGYTF. DNA for the CDR3: TGCGCCACCTCCCCGGACGCAGACTATGGCTACACCTTC.

This chain links TRBV2 with TRBJ2-1; D is possibly TRBD2 (7 bases). This CDR3 contains 14 residues. Trimming removed 7 bases at V and 8 bases at J, with 18 bases between. The germline V gene encodes CDR1 SNHLY and CDR2 FYNNEI. For the CDR3, the DNA is TGTGCCAGCAATGGGCGGGGGCGCAGCGATGAGCAGTTCTTC. It specifies CASNGRGRSDEQFF.

At least ten counts were recorded for this clonotype. The chain links TRBV2 to TRBJ2-2, with 9 bases that match TRBD1. V lost 6 bases and J lost 7; bases outside the gene matches: 9. The CDR3 runs to 15 residues. Per the germline V gene, CDR1 is SNHLY and CDR2 is FYNNEI. The CDR3 reads CASRPDRGTDGELFF. The CDR3 bases are TGTGCCAGCAGACCGGACAGGGGCACGGACGGGGAGCTGTTTTTT. Drawing the rest from reference TRBV2 and TRBJ2-2, the complete variable domain is EPEVTQTPSHQVTQMGQEVILRCVPISNHLYFYWYRQILGQKVEFLVSFYNNEISEKSEIFDDQFSVERPDGSNFTLKIRSTKLEDSAMYFCASRPDRGTDGELFFGEGSRLTVL.

The J gene is TRBJ2-7, the V gene TRBV10-3; 7 bases align to TRBD1. Germline V gives CDR1 ENHRY, CDR2 SYGVKD. V lost 2 bases, J lost 3 bases, and 4 bases stayed unmatched. The CDR3 loop spans 14 amino acids. CDR3 nucleotide sequence: TGTGCCATCAGTGAGCGGGACAGTTTCTACGAGCAGTACTTC. The encoded protein is CAISERDSFYEQYF.

There are many counts of this clonotype. This sequence joins TRBV21-1 and TRBJ1-5; TRBD1 is taken as the D call from the table, unchecked against the DNA. TRBV21-1 is marked as a pseudogene. This CDR3 contains 17 residues. The CDR3 coding sequence is TGTGCCAGCAGCAAAAAAGGGCACAGGTTGAGCAATCAGCCCCAGCATTTT. Its protein product is CASSKKGHRLSNQPQHF.

The sample holds many counts of this clonotype. This chain connects TRBV6-5 to TRBJ2-6; D remains ambiguous. Trimming shortened V by 2 bases and J by 2 bases, and 4 bases separated the two germline ends. CDR1 MNHEY and CDR2 SVGAGI come from the germline V gene. This CDR3 comprises 14 residues. The CDR3 loop is CASSYEPGANVLTF. The CDR3 nucleotides are TGTGCCAGCAGTTACGAGCCTGGGGCCAACGTCCTGACTTTC.